The clone carrying this TCR beta chain came up a few times. The protocol was immunoSEQ multiplex PCR, while the TCRdb copy is restricted to in-frame clones and leaves out a portion. Here the sample spans over 250,000 clones, 75% to 90% being singletons. These data come from a study of blood T cell repertoires in COVID-19. Individuals drawn from around 25 US areas were about 18 to 95 years old. Which cohort a participant joined came from the clinical history participants gave. Among Cohort 3 donors, those recovered had two negative PCRs, clearance, or symptom resolution. The CDR3 has 14 residues. V was pared by 3 bases and J by 5 bases, with 10 bases of the junction left unmatched. Germline loops: CDR1 DFQATT, CDR2 SNEGSKA (reference sequence).

The sample comprised PBMCs or T cells enriched from blood (not recorded which). The TCR originated in a man aged 35-49 years who had recovered from COVID-19. The gene calls are TRBV20-1 and TRBJ2-7, with 7 bases that match TRBD1. The CDR3 DNA reads TGCAGTGCTAGTTTCCCACAGGGGCGGAACGAGCAGTACTTC. Translation gives CSASFPQGRNEQYF.